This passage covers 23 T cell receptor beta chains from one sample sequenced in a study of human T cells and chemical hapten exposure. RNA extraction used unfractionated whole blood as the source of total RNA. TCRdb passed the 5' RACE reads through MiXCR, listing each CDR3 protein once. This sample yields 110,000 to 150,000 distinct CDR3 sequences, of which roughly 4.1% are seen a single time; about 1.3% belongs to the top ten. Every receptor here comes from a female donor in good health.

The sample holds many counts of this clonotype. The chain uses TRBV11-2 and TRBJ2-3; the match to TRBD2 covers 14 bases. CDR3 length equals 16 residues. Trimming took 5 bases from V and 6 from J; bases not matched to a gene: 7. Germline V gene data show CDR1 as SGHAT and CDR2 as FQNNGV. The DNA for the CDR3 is TGTGCCAGCAGCGCTCGACTAGCGGGGGGGACGGATACGCAGTATTTT. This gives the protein CASSARLAGGTDTQYF. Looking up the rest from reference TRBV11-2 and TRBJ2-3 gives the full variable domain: EAGVAQSPRYKIIEKRQSVAFWCNPISGHATLYWYQQILGQGPKLLIQFQNNGVVDDSQLPKDRFSAERLKGVDSTLKIQPAKLEDSAVYLCASSARLAGGTDTQYFGPGTRLTVL.

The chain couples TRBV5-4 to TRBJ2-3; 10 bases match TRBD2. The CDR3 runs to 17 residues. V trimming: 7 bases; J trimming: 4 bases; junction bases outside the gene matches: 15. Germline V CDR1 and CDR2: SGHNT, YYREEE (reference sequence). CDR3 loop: CASLRLGASGGADTQYF. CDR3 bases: TGTGCCAGCTTGAGATTAGGGGCTAGCGGGGGCGCAGATACGCAGTATTTT.

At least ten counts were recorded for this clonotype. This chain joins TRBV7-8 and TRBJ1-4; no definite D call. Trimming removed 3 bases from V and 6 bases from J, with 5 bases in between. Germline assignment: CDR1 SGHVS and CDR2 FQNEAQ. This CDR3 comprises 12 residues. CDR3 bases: TGTGCCAGCAGCTTTCAGGATGAAAAACTGTTTTTT. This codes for CASSFQDEKLFF.

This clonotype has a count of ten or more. The CDR3 bases are TGTGCCAGCAGGACAGGGGTTGTTCAGCCCCAGCATTTT. Protein product: CASRTGVVQPQHF. The chain is built from TRBV28 and TRBJ1-5, with 8 bases lining up with TRBD1. From germline, CDR1 is MDHEN and CDR2 SYDVKM. This CDR3 has 13 amino acids. V was pared by 6 bases and J by 6 bases, with 4 bases of the junction left unmatched.

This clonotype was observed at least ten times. This CDR3 reads CASSPQTGYHGYTF. DNA for the CDR3: TGTGCCAGCAGCCCCCAGACAGGTTACCATGGCTACACCTTC. The J gene is TRBJ1-2, the V gene TRBV7-2, with D perhaps TRBD1 (6 bases). Looked up from germline, CDR1 is SGHTA and CDR2 is FQGNSA. The CDR3 has 14 residues. V lost 5 bases, J lost 6 bases, and 16 bases lay in between.

The CDR3 bases are TGTGCCAGCAGACGAGCGCCTCAAGAGACCCAGTACTTC. Protein: CASRRAPQETQYF. The rearrangement uses TRBV5-5 and TRBJ2-5; no clear D gene. The CDR3 consists of 13 residues. V was pared by 5 bases and J by 2 bases, with 10 bases between. The germline gives CDR1 SGHKS, CDR2 YYEKEE (reference sequence).

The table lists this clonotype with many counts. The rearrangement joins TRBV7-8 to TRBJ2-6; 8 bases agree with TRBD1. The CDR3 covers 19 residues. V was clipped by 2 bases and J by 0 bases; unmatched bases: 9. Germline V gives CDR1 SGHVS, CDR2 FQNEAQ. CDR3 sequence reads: CASSLLFRTGSSGANVLTF. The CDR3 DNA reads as TGTGCCAGCAGCTTATTGTTCCGGACAGGGAGCTCTGGGGCCAACGTCCTGACTTTC.

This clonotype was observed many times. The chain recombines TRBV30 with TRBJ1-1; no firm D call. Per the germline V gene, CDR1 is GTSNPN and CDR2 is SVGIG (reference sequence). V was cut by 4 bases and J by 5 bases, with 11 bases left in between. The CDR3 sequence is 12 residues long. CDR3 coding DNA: TGTGCCTGGAACATGGGGTGGACTGAAGCTTTCTTT. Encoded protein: CAWNMGWTEAFF.

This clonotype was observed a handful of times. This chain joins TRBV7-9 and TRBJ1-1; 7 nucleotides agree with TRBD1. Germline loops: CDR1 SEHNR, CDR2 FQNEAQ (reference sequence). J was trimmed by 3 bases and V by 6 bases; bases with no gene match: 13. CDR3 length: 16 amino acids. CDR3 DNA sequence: TGTGCCAGCAGACCCGTCACATCCCAGGGGGACACTGAAGCTTTCTTT. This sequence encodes CASRPVTSQGDTEAFF.

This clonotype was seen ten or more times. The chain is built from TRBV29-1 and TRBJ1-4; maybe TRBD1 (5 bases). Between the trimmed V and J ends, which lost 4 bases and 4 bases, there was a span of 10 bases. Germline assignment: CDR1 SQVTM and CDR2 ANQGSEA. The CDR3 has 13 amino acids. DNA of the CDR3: TGCAGCGTTGGGGGGAACAGTAATGAAAAACTGTTTTTT. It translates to CSVGGNSNEKLFF.

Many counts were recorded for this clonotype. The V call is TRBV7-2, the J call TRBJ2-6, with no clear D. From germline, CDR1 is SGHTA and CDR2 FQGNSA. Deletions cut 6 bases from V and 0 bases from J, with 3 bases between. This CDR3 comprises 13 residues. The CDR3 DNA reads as TGTGCCAGCAGATACTCTGGGGCCAACGTCCTGACTTTC. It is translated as CASRYSGANVLTF. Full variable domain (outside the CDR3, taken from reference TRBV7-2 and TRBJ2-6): GAGVSQSPSNKVTEKGKDVELRCDPISGHTALYWYRQSLGQGLEFLIYFQGNSAPDKSGLPSDRFSAERTGGSVSTLTIQRTQQEDSAVYLCASRYSGANVLTFGAGSRLTVL.

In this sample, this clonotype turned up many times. Here the CDR3 reads CASSLEWSGTEAFF. The CDR3 coding sequence is TGTGCCAGCAGCTTGGAGTGGAGCGGCACTGAAGCTTTCTTT. The chain has TRBV5-6 and TRBJ1-1, with D unclear. Germline CDR1 and CDR2: SGHDT and YYEEEE. V was clipped by 0 bases and J by 4 bases, with 10 bases between them. This CDR3 is 14 amino acids long. Together with reference TRBV5-6 and TRBJ1-1, the CDR3 gives the full variable domain: DAGVTQSPTHLIKTRGQQVTLRCSPKSGHDTVSWYQQALGQGPQFIFQYYEEEERQRGNFPDRFSGHQFPNYSSELNVNALLLGDSALYLCASSLEWSGTEAFFGQGTRLTVV.

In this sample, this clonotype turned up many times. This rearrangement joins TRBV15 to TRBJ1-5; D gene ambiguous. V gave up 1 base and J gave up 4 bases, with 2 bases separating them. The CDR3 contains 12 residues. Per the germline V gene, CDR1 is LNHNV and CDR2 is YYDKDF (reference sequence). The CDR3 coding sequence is TGTGCCACCAGCAGAGGGAATCAGCCCCAGCATTTT. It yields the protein CATSRGNQPQHF.

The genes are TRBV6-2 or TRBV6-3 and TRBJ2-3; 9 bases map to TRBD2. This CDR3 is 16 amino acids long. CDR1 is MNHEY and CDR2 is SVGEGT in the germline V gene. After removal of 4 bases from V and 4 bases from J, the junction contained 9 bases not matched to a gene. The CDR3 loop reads CASSLTSGYIADTQYF. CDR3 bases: TGTGCCAGCAGTTTAACTAGCGGGTATATCGCAGATACGCAGTATTTT.

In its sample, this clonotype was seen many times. CDR3 nucleotide sequence: TGTGCCAGCTTACGCGACAGGGGACGCGATGAGCAGTTCTTC. Amino acids: CASLRDRGRDEQFF. This chain links TRBV7-2 with TRBJ2-1; 8 bases match TRBD1. The CDR3 has 14 residues. The germline V gene has CDR1 SGHTA and CDR2 FQGNSA. V was clipped by 8 bases and J by 8 bases; unmatched bases: 11.

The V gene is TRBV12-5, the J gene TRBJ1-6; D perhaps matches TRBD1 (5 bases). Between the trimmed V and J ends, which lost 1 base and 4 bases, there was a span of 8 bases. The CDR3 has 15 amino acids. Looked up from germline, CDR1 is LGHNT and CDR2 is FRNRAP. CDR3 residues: CASGLGQPYNSPLHF. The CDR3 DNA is TGTGCTAGTGGTTTGGGACAGCCTTATAATTCACCCCTCCACTTT.

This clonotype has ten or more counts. CDR3 region: CASMEGPFSGNTIYF. The CDR3 DNA reads as TGTGCCAGCATGGAGGGACCCTTCTCTGGAAACACCATATATTTT. V and J are TRBV28 and TRBJ1-3, with D maybe TRBD1 (5 bases). Looked up from germline, CDR1 is MDHEN and CDR2 is SYDVKM. The length of the CDR3 is 15 residues. V was pared by 7 bases and J by 0 bases, with 13 bases between. Combining the CDR3 with reference TRBV28 and TRBJ1-3 gives the whole variable domain DVKVTQSSRYLVKRTGEKVFLECVQDMDHENMFWYRQDPGLGLRLIYFSYDVKMKEKGDIPEGYSVSREKKERFSLILESASTNQTSMYLCASMEGPFSGNTIYFGEGSWLTVV.

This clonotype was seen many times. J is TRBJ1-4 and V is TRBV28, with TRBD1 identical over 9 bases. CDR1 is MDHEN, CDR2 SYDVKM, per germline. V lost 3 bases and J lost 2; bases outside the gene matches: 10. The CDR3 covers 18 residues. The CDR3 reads CASSLTANRGLTNEKLFF. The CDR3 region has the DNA TGTGCCAGCAGTTTGACTGCTAACAGGGGGCTGACTAATGAAAAACTGTTTTTT.

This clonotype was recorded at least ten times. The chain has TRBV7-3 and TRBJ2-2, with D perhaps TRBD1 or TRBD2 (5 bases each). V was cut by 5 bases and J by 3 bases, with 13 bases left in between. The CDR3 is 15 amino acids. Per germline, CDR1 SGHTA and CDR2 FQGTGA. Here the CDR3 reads CASSRGAGYTGELFF. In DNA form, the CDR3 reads TGTGCCAGCAGCCGAGGGGCAGGGTACACCGGGGAGCTGTTTTTT.

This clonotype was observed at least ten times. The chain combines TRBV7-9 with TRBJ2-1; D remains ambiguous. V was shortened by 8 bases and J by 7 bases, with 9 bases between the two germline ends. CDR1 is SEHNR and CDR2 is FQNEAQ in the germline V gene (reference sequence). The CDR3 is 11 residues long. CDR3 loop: CASDPWNEQFF. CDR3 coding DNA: TGTGCCAGCGATCCCTGGAATGAGCAGTTCTTC.

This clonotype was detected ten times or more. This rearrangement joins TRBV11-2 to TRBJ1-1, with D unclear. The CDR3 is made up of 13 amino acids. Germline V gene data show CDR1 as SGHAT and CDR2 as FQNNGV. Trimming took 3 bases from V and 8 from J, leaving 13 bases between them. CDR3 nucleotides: TGTGCCAGCAGCTTCGCCGGTCGAAGGGAAGCTTTCTTT. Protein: CASSFAGRREAFF.

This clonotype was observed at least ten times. The CDR3 DNA sequence: TGTGCCAGCAGCCCTCCAGGGACCGGGAATGAGCAGTTCTTC. Protein: CASSPPGTGNEQFF. The chain joins TRBV7-3 to TRBJ2-1, with D perhaps TRBD1 or TRBD2 (5 bases each). The CDR3 consists of 14 residues. Per germline, CDR1 SGHTA and CDR2 FQGTGA. Trimming removed 5 bases at V and 7 bases at J, with 15 bases between.

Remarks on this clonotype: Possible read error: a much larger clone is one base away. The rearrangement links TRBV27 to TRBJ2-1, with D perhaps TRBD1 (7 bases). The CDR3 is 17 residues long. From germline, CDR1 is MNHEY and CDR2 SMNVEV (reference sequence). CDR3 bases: TGTGCCAGCAGTTTGGCTTTGCCCAGGGGGGTTTACAATGTGCAGTTCTTC. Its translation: CASSLALPRGVYNVQFF.